The next 26 T cell receptor beta chains were all read from a single sample in a study of cytomegalovirus exposure and HLA in healthy donors. Primers for the PCR totalled 60 Vbeta and 13 Jbeta. Assay used: immunoSEQ multiplex PCR; TCRdb lists only in-frame clones, some missing. The sample holds roughly 120,000 clones, about 73% seen once. The sequenced sample consisted of PBMCs. Receptors originate from a woman aged 40 to 50 in good health and CMV-seronegative.

The chain employs TRBV5-1 and TRBJ1-1, with D perhaps TRBD1 (5 bases). The V gene's germline CDR1 is SGHRS and CDR2 YFSETQ. Trimming shortened V by 3 bases and J by 1 base, and 10 bases separated the two germline ends. The CDR3 is made up of 14 amino acids. The CDR3 nucleotides read TGCGCCAGCAGCTGGAGTAGGGGGAACACTGAAGCTTTCTTT. Protein: CASSWSRGNTEAFF.

This rearrangement joins TRBV23-1 to TRBJ1-5; TRBD1 matches at 8 bases. TRBV23-1 is an ORF, with its function uncertain. Germline trimming cut 8 bases from V and 2 bases from J; bases unmatched to any gene: 8. There are 15 residues in the CDR3. Here the CDR3 reads CASFRPGQGNQPQHF. CDR3 in DNA: TGCGCCAGCTTTAGGCCGGGACAGGGCAATCAGCCCCAGCATTTT.

The chain couples TRBV23-1 to TRBJ1-5, with 10 bases fitting TRBD1. TRBV23-1 is classed as an ORF, of uncertain function. V trimming: 7 bases; J trimming: 1 base; junction bases outside the gene matches: 13. This CDR3 is built from 18 residues. CDR3 in DNA: TGCGCCAGCAATCTCCGGGACAGGGGCCCATGGAGCAATCAGCCCCAGCATTTT. Translation: CASNLRDRGPWSNQPQHF.

This clone came up once. This chain links TRBV10-3 with TRBJ2-1; weak D call: TRBD2 (5 bases). The CDR3 contains 11 residues. Looked up from germline, CDR1 is ENHRY and CDR2 is SYGVKD. V was pared by 4 bases and J by 10 bases, with 8 bases between. CDR3 loop: CAISGGSEQFF. In DNA, the CDR3 is TGTGCCATCAGTGGAGGGTCAGAGCAGTTCTTC.

The CDR3 sequence is CSVSPMWDTHNEQFF. The CDR3 region has the DNA TGCAGCGTTTCACCGATGTGGGACACACACAATGAGCAGTTCTTC. The chain links TRBV29-1 to TRBJ2-1; D may be TRBD1 (6 bases). The CDR3 runs 15 residues. The germline gives CDR1 SQVTM, CDR2 ANQGSEA. Trimming took off 5 bases at V and 5 bases at J, with 19 bases between the two ends.

The chain joins TRBV4-1 to TRBJ2-7; D gene unclear. V lost 4 bases to trimming and J lost 0 bases, with 13 bases between them. Germline CDR1 MGHRA, CDR2 YSYEKL. CDR3 length: 15 amino acids. The CDR3 protein is CASSLHYSSSYEQYF. The CDR3 coding sequence is TGCGCCAGCAGCCTTCACTACTCCTCCTCCTACGAGCAGTACTTC.

V and J are TRBV5-4 and TRBJ2-1, with TRBD2 matching over 14 bases. The trim removed 1 base at V and 6 bases at J, leaving 3 bases unmatched. Germline assignment: CDR1 SGHNT and CDR2 YYREEE (reference sequence). This CDR3 is 16 amino acids long. CDR3 in DNA: TGTGCCAGCAGCTTGCGTGGGACTAGCGGGAGCAATGAGCAGTTCTTC. This encodes CASSLRGTSGSNEQFF. The variable domain in full, with the rest retrieved from reference TRBV5-4 and TRBJ2-1, is ETGVTQSPTHLIKTRGQQVTLRCSSQSGHNTVSWYQQALGQGPQFIFQYYREEENGRGNFPPRFSGLQFPNYSSELNVNALELDDSALYLCASSLRGTSGSNEQFFGPGTRLTVL.

This chain links TRBV9 with TRBJ2-1; 15 positions match TRBD2. J was trimmed by 7 bases and V by 3 bases; bases with no gene match: 14. The CDR3 covers 19 residues. CDR1 and CDR2 (germline): SGDLS, YYNGEE. CDR3 residues: CASSGGLAGGPSGRNEQFF. The CDR3 nucleotides are TGTGCCAGCAGCGGCGGACTAGCGGGGGGGCCATCGGGGCGGAATGAGCAGTTCTTC.

The CDR3 DNA follows: TGTGCCAGCAGTTCACAGGGGGCGGCGGGTGGCTACACCTTC. This codes for CASSSQGAAGGYTF. The J gene is TRBJ1-2, the V gene TRBV27; 9 bases line up with TRBD1. Unmatched junction bases numbered 7, after V lost 4 bases and J lost 7 bases. This CDR3 spans 14 amino acids. Germline V gene lookup returns CDR1 MNHEY and CDR2 SMNVEV (reference sequence).

J is TRBJ1-5 and V is TRBV7-8; D is undetermined. This CDR3 has 16 amino acids. V gave up 2 bases and J gave up 2 bases, with 13 bases separating them. CDR1 is SGHVS, CDR2 FQNEAQ, per germline. The CDR3, as DNA: TGTGCCAGCAGCTTATTGAAGGGAGTAGGCAATCAGCCCCAGCATTTT. Its protein is CASSLLKGVGNQPQHF.

This clone showed up just a few times. The V and J genes are TRBV5-1 and TRBJ2-2, with D possibly being TRBD1 (6 bases). The germline V and J ends were trimmed by 2 bases and 0 bases, with 8 bases remaining between them. The CDR3 is 15 amino acids. The V gene's germline CDR1 is SGHRS and CDR2 YFSETQ. CDR3: CASSFRDTNTGELFF. The CDR3 nucleotides read TGCGCCAGCAGCTTCCGGGACACGAACACCGGGGAGCTGTTTTTT.

Details on this clone: One end of the junction is discordant with germline, which a read error may explain. This chain uses TRBV7-2 with TRBJ1-3; D remains ambiguous. The CDR3 has 13 amino acids. The germline V gene encodes CDR1 SGHTA and CDR2 FQGNSA. CDR3 in DNA: TGTGCCAGTAGCTCGGTCTCTGGAAACACCATATATTTT. This translates into CASSSVSGNTIYF.

The chain carries TRBV15 and TRBJ2-5; D ambiguous. The germline CDR1 and CDR2 sequences are LNHNV and YYDKDF (reference sequence). V shed 1 base and J shed 0 bases, with 3 bases lying between them. This CDR3 contains 13 residues. CDR3 nucleotide sequence: TGTGCCACCAGCAGAGCCTACCAAGAGACCCAGTACTTC. Translated: CATSRAYQETQYF.

This chain joins TRBV27 and TRBJ2-5; 8 bases agree with TRBD1. Germline lookup yields CDR1 MNHEY and CDR2 SMNVEV (reference sequence). With 3 bases clipped from V and 4 bases from J, the junction kept 4 bases outside the gene matches. The CDR3 consists of 14 residues. CDR3 nucleotides: TGTGCCAGCAGTTTGGTCAGGGGGCGAGAGACCCAGTACTTC. It codes for CASSLVRGRETQYF.

This chain uses TRBV28 with TRBJ2-1; 8 bases align to TRBD1. V was pared by 11 bases and J by 5 bases, with 8 bases of the junction left unmatched. Germline V gives CDR1 MDHEN, CDR2 SYDVKM. The CDR3 sequence is 13 residues long. The CDR3: CASGRGRNNEQFF. The CDR3, as DNA: TGTGCCTCAGGCAGGGGGCGCAACAATGAGCAGTTCTTC.

The V call is TRBV4-1, the J call TRBJ2-7; TRBD2 aligns across 13 bases. V dropped 1 base and J dropped 3; count of bases not matched to a gene: 9. In germline, CDR1 is MGHRA, CDR2 YSYEKL. The CDR3 covers 18 residues. The CDR3 nucleotides are TGCGCCAGCAGCCAAGGCCTTCGGACTAGCGGGAGTATCTACGAGCAGTACTTC. Translating it yields CASSQGLRTSGSIYEQYF.

The gene calls are TRBV10-3 and TRBJ2-3; 8 bases align to TRBD2. V was pared by 6 bases and J by 0 bases, with 5 bases of the junction left unmatched. This CDR3 comprises 15 residues. Germline assignment: CDR1 ENHRY and CDR2 SYGVKD. The CDR3 loop reads CAIRDSGRSTDTQYF. In nucleotides, the CDR3 is TGTGCCATCAGGGACAGCGGGAGAAGCACAGATACGCAGTATTTT.

This clone turned up a few times. The rearrangement uses TRBV5-1 and TRBJ1-2; weak D call: TRBD1 (5 bases). Between the trimmed V and J ends, which lost 5 bases and 2 bases, there was a span of 7 bases. The CDR3 runs 12 residues. Per germline, CDR1 SGHRS and CDR2 YFSETQ. The CDR3 is CASRGGNYGYTF. The CDR3 coding sequence is TGCGCCAGCAGGGGGGGAAACTATGGCTACACCTTC. Full variable domain (rest looked up from reference TRBV5-1 and TRBJ1-2): KAGVTQTPRYLIKTRGQQVTLSCSPISGHRSVSWYQQTPGQGLQFLFEYFSETQRNKGNFPGRFSGRQFSNSRSEMNVSTLELGDSALYLCASRGGNYGYTFGSGTRLTVV.

The V and J genes are TRBV7-2 and TRBJ1-4, with D unclear. Germline values: CDR1 SGHTA, CDR2 FQGNSA. This CDR3 is 13 amino acids long. Trimming took off 1 base at V and 7 bases at J, with 7 bases between the two ends. CDR3: CASSLGGGEKLFF. The CDR3 region has the DNA TGTGCCAGCAGCTTAGGCGGCGGTGAAAAACTGTTTTTT.

This clone came up a few times. The V and J genes are TRBV28 and TRBJ2-1; possibly TRBD1 for D (5 bases). CDR3 length equals 14 residues. Germline CDR1 and CDR2: MDHEN and SYDVKM. The ends were cut back, 6 bases at V and 6 bases at J, with 15 bases in the middle. The CDR3 loop reads CASSRQEDTNEQFF. The CDR3 DNA follows: TGTGCCAGCAGCAGACAAGAGGACACCAATGAGCAGTTCTTC. The entire variable domain, with the rest obtained from reference TRBV28 and TRBJ2-1, is as follows: DVKVTQSSRYLVKRTGEKVFLECVQDMDHENMFWYRQDPGLGLRLIYFSYDVKMKEKGDIPEGYSVSREKKERFSLILESASTNQTSMYLCASSRQEDTNEQFFGPGTRLTVL.

This clone showed up just a few times. The chain employs TRBV28 and TRBJ2-1; D gene unclear. V was clipped by 1 base and J by 7 bases, with 5 bases between them. The CDR3 has 12 amino acids. Germline V gene data show CDR1 as MDHEN and CDR2 as SYDVKM. The DNA of the CDR3 is TGTGCCAGCAGTTTATTGCGAAATGAGCAGTTCTTC. Its translation is CASSLLRNEQFF. The entire variable domain, with the rest obtained from reference TRBV28 and TRBJ2-1, is as follows: DVKVTQSSRYLVKRTGEKVFLECVQDMDHENMFWYRQDPGLGLRLIYFSYDVKMKEKGDIPEGYSVSREKKERFSLILESASTNQTSMYLCASSLLRNEQFFGPGTRLTVL.

The V call is TRBV5-6, the J call TRBJ1-1; D is unresolved. CDR3 length: 16 residues. V lost 1 base and J lost 4, with 17 bases in between. Germline V lookup: CDR1 SGHDT, CDR2 YYEEEE. The CDR3 DNA follows: TGTGCCAGCAGCTTGTCGGCGGAATCATCGGTCACTGAAGCTTTCTTT. Translated: CASSLSAESSVTEAFF.

The rearrangement joins TRBV19 to TRBJ1-1; no clear D. Germline V CDR1 and CDR2: LNHDA, SQIVND (reference sequence). The CDR3 totals 22 residues. V was trimmed by 2 bases and J by 1 base, leaving 32 bases between them. The CDR3 DNA is TGTGCCAGTAGTATAAATGTCGGGGTAGAGCCAAGAAAAGGGCGGGAGAACACTGAAGCTTTCTTT. The encoded protein is CASSINVGVEPRKGRENTEAFF.

The chain combines TRBV7-2 with TRBJ2-7, with TRBD2 matching 12 bases. V shed 5 bases and J 0 bases; nucleotides not matched to a gene: 8. CDR1 is SGHTA and CDR2 is FQGNSA in the germline V gene. The CDR3 contains 17 residues. This CDR3 is CASSPILAGGLSYEQYF. CDR3 sequence (DNA): TGTGCCAGCAGCCCAATACTAGCGGGAGGTCTCTCCTACGAGCAGTACTTC. The full variable domain, its missing parts supplied by reference TRBV7-2 and TRBJ2-7, is GAGVSQSPSNKVTEKGKDVELRCDPISGHTALYWYRQSLGQGLEFLIYFQGNSAPDKSGLPSDRFSAERTGGSVSTLTIQRTQQEDSAVYLCASSPILAGGLSYEQYFGPGTRLTVT.

The rearrangement joins TRBV5-5 to TRBJ1-5, with TRBD1 matching 8 bases. Germline trimming cut 4 bases from V and 2 bases from J; bases unmatched to any gene: 11. CDR3 length equals 17 residues. Germline V gene lookup returns CDR1 SGHKS and CDR2 YYEKEE (reference sequence). The CDR3, as DNA: TGTGCCAGCAGCCAAAGGACAGGGTTGGGTGGCAATCAGCCCCAGCATTTT. Translating gives CASSQRTGLGGNQPQHF.

The gene calls are TRBV28 and TRBJ2-1; TRBD2 is a possible D gene (5 bases). V gave up 5 bases and J gave up 4 bases, with 18 bases separating them. CDR1 and CDR2 (germline): MDHEN, SYDVKM. This CDR3 is 16 amino acids long. The CDR3 region has the DNA TGTGCCAGCAGTCCCCCCTGGACCCCGGGATACAATGAGCAGTTCTTC. Protein sequence: CASSPPWTPGYNEQFF.